The 13 T cell receptor beta chains below were found in one sample sequenced in a study of a mutant IDH1 vaccine in newly diagnosed glioma (dated by TCRdb to the early 2020s). These receptors have no known antigen. The library was prepared using the immunoSEQ multiplex PCR assay. This is the immuneACCESS table as TCRdb keeps it, with only in-frame sequences that have V and J called. A part of the clones is gone; compared with another copy, unresolved V genes explain less than half, and the rest is unexplained. The sample table lists roughly 120,000 clones, roughly nine tenths of them with a count of one. Jointly, the top ten make up 0.61% of the sample. The time point label, read with the paper, signifies: week 11, during vaccination. Each vaccine dose was 300 ug of a 20-mer mutant IDH1 peptide in Montanide, given subcutaneously with topical imiquimod. The sample consisted of PBMCs, taken from a glioma patient whose treatment included an IDH1 peptide vaccine. Receptors originate from a woman between 50 and 59 years old with glioma.

V is TRBV28 and J is TRBJ1-3; the D is unclear. Germline CDR1 reads MDHEN; CDR2 reads SYDVKM. The CDR3 contains 14 residues. V lost 2 bases and J 0 bases, leaving 5 bases between the germline ends. CDR3 residues: CASSLATSGNTIYF. CDR3 DNA sequence: TGTGCCAGCAGTTTAGCTACCTCTGGAAACACCATATATTTT.

This clone was detected once. The rearrangement joins TRBV5-1 to TRBJ1-5, with a tentative D call TRBD1 (5 bases). This CDR3 contains 14 residues. CDR1 and CDR2 (germline): SGHRS, YFSETQ. V was cut by 4 bases and J by 5 bases, with 13 bases left in between. The CDR3 sequence: CASSPPTEHQPQHF. The CDR3 nucleotides read TGCGCCAGCAGCCCTCCGACAGAACATCAGCCCCAGCATTTT.

This chain connects TRBV5-4 to TRBJ2-7; D gene unclear. This CDR3 has 12 residues. CDR1 is SGHNT and CDR2 is YYREEE in the germline V gene (reference sequence). Trimming stripped 7 bases from V and 1 base from J, with 9 bases between. The chain's CDR3 is CASRDTSYEQYF. The CDR3 DNA reads TGTGCCAGCCGCGACACGTCCTACGAGCAGTACTTC.

This sequence joins TRBV5-6 and TRBJ2-1, with 8 bases identical to TRBD2. Germline assignment: CDR1 SGHDT and CDR2 YYEEEE. The CDR3 spans 14 residues. V lost 3 bases, J lost 8 bases, and 7 bases stayed unmatched. The CDR3 DNA reads TGTGCCAGCAGCTCGGGGACTAGTCATTATGAGCAGTTCTTC. Its protein is CASSSGTSHYEQFF.

V usage is TRBV5-1 and J usage is TRBJ2-3; 11 nucleotides match TRBD2. CDR1 and CDR2 from the germline V gene are SGHRS and YFSETQ. The CDR3 sequence is 16 residues long. Losses at the gene ends were 3 bases for V and 4 bases for J; bases not matched to a gene: 7. In DNA, the CDR3 is TGCGCCAGCAGCTGGGCTCTAGCGGGAGGCCCAGATACGCAGTATTTT. Translated, it gives CASSWALAGGPDTQYF.

J is TRBJ2-3 and V is TRBV10-3, with TRBD1 identical over 10 bases. Trimming cost V 0 bases and J 5 bases; bases outside gene matches: 11. This CDR3 is 18 amino acids long. Per the germline V gene, CDR1 is ENHRY and CDR2 is SYGVKD. CDR3 nucleotide sequence: TGTGCCATCAGTGAGTCGAGGGACAGGGGCCCCTACAGAGATACGCAGTATTTT. Its translation: CAISESRDRGPYRDTQYF.

The chain recombines TRBV5-1 with TRBJ2-4; 10 bases line up with TRBD2. CDR1 and CDR2 (germline): SGHRS, YFSETQ. CDR3 size: 17 residues. Trimming took 4 bases from V and 0 from J; bases not matched to a gene: 7. CDR3 sequence reads: CASSLAGLAVAKNIQYF. The CDR3 DNA reads as TGCGCCAGCAGCCTCGCCGGACTAGCGGTAGCCAAAAACATTCAGTACTTC.

The chain is built from TRBV6-6 and TRBJ2-5, with a possible D match to TRBD2 (6 bases). The germline CDR1 and CDR2 sequences are MNHNY and SVGAGI (reference sequence). Trimming removed 7 bases from V and 5 bases from J, with 11 bases in between. This CDR3 is 12 amino acids long. CDR3 DNA: TGTGCCAGCATGGGGGGAAAGGAGACCCAGTACTTC. This gives the protein CASMGGKETQYF.

The chain uses TRBV19 and TRBJ2-7; the D call may be TRBD1 or TRBD2 (6 bases each). The CDR3 runs to 13 residues. V lost 4 bases and J 6 bases, leaving 13 bases between the germline ends. Germline CDR1 LNHDA, CDR2 SQIVND (reference sequence). The CDR3 DNA reads as TGTGCCAGTAGTACCCAACAGGGAGGCGAGCAGTACTTC. Its protein is CASSTQQGGEQYF.

This chain links TRBV28 with TRBJ2-7; D may be TRBD1 (5 bases). Germline assignment: CDR1 MDHEN and CDR2 SYDVKM. This CDR3 region has 16 residues. With 1 base removed from V and 2 bases from J, the gap between germline ends came to 15 bases. As DNA, the CDR3 is TGTGCCAGCAGTTTATTGCAGGGCCCCTCCACCTACGAGCAGTACTTC. The encoded protein is CASSLLQGPSTYEQYF.

The chain employs TRBV6-1 and TRBJ1-2; D remains unclear. This CDR3 is 15 amino acids long. Germline V gene data show CDR1 as MNHNS and CDR2 as SASEGT. V was trimmed by 4 bases and J by 0 bases, leaving 12 bases between them. The CDR3 coding sequence is TGTGCCAGCAGTGCTCAGCTTACTACTAACTATGGCTACACCTTC. This codes for CASSAQLTTNYGYTF.

This clone was counted once. V gene TRBV5-1 combines with J gene TRBJ2-5, with 10 bases that match TRBD1. Unmatched junction bases numbered 3, after V lost 3 bases and J lost 4 bases. The germline V gene encodes CDR1 SGHRS and CDR2 YFSETQ. The CDR3 is made up of 14 amino acids. The DNA of the CDR3 is TGCGCCAGCAGCTACGGACAGGGGGGAGAGACCCAGTACTTC. Its protein product is CASSYGQGGETQYF.

V and J are TRBV7-8 and TRBJ1-1; 7 positions match TRBD1. Germline CDR1 reads SGHVS; CDR2 reads FQNEAQ. The ends lost 0 bases at V and 7 bases at J; junction bases unmatched: 11. The CDR3 spans 16 residues. The CDR3 protein is CASSLAIYRGFDEAFF. The CDR3 coding sequence is TGTGCCAGCAGCTTAGCAATATACAGGGGATTCGATGAAGCTTTCTTT.